This T cell receptor (beta chain) was identified in a study of cytomegalovirus exposure and HLA in healthy donors. As for this clone: Its specificity is not known.

The PCR used 60 Vbeta and 13 Jbeta primers. Assay used: immunoSEQ multiplex PCR; TCRdb lists only in-frame clones, some missing. The repertoire holds about 69,000 clones, with approximately 81% as singletons. The CDR3 contains 16 residues. Germline V gene data show CDR1 as SGHVS and CDR2 as FQNEAQ. With 1 base removed from V and 1 base from J, the gap between germline ends came to 12 bases. General study points: Some public TCRs appeared in many individuals, while most sequences were rare. Sequencing depth across donors, presence/absence analyses assumed, was roughly uniform. In most subjects, TCR beta sequences reportedly gave accurate predictions of HLA-A and HLA-B alleles. HLA restriction was apparent for most CMV-associated TCR beta chains in a later analysis.

The clonotype originates from a woman in her twenties or thirties in good health and CMV-seropositive. Specimen: PBMCs. The chain couples TRBV7-8 to TRBJ2-3; no clear D. The CDR3 loop reads CASSLGGARRTDTQYF. The CDR3 DNA follows: TGTGCCAGCAGCTTAGGAGGAGCTCGCCGCACAGATACGCAGTATTTT.